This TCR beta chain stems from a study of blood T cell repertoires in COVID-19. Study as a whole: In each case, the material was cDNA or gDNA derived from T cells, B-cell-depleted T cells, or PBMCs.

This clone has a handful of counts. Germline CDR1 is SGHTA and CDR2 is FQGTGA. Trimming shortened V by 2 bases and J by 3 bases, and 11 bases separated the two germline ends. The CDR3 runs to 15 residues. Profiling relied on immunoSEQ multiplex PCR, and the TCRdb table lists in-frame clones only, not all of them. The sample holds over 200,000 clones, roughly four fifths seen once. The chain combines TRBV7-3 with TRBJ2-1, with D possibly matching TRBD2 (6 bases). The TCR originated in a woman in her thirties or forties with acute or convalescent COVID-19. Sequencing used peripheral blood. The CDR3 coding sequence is TGTGCCAGCAGCTTACGGGGGTTTGACTACAATGAGCAGTTCTTC. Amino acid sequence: CASSLRGFDYNEQFF.